One sample yielded the 24 T cell receptor beta chains listed below, sequenced in a study of blood T cell repertoires in COVID-19. The table came from immunoSEQ multiplex PCR; TCRdb's copy has only in-frame clones and leaves some out. The data contain roughly 70,000 clones, 65% to 85% of them singletons. The sequencing input was peripheral blood. These receptors all stem from a man aged 60 to 69 with COVID-19, enrolled during active disease.

This clone has more than one count but fewer than ten. V usage is TRBV29-1 and J usage is TRBJ2-5; 7 nucleotides line up with TRBD2. The CDR3 is made up of 14 amino acids. The germline gives CDR1 SQVTM, CDR2 ANQGSEA. With 1 base clipped from V and 4 bases from J, the junction kept 6 bases outside the gene matches. The CDR3 sequence is CSVEVTGGSETQYF. The CDR3 nucleotides are TGCAGCGTTGAAGTAACGGGAGGATCAGAGACCCAGTACTTC.

The chain is built from TRBV5-1 and TRBJ1-1; D perhaps matches TRBD1 (6 bases). This CDR3 spans 14 amino acids. The germline V gene encodes CDR1 SGHRS and CDR2 YFSETQ. Trimming left V 4 bases short and J 5 bases short, with 15 bases between. This chain's CDR3 is CASSPTLTGTEAFF. CDR3 sequence (DNA): TGCGCCAGCAGCCCCACCCTAACAGGGACTGAAGCTTTCTTT.

This CDR3 is CASSFQPQNTQYF. For the CDR3, the DNA is TGTGCCAGCAGCTTTCAACCTCAGAATACGCAGTATTTT. The V call is TRBV13, the J call TRBJ2-3; D is uncertain. Looked up from germline, CDR1 is PRHDT and CDR2 is FYEKMQ (reference sequence). This CDR3 comprises 13 residues. V was shortened by 3 bases and J by 7 bases, with 11 bases between the two germline ends. Full variable domain (rest looked up from reference TRBV13 and TRBJ2-3): AAGVIQSPRHLIKEKRETATLKCYPIPRHDTVYWYQQGPGQDPQFLISFYEKMQSDKGSIPDRFSAQQFSDYHSELNMSSLELGDSALYFCASSFQPQNTQYFGPGTRLTVL.

This clone was counted a few times. This rearrangement joins TRBV29-1 to TRBJ1-1; weak D call: TRBD1 (5 bases). Germline V lookup: CDR1 SQVTM, CDR2 ANQGSEA. The CDR3 covers 14 residues. With 4 bases removed from V and 4 bases from J, the gap between germline ends came to 16 bases. CDR3 region: CSVVSYGAGTEAFF. Written as DNA, the CDR3 is TGCAGCGTTGTCAGTTATGGGGCCGGCACTGAAGCTTTCTTT.

The CDR3 DNA is TGTGCCAGCAGCTTGATTAGCGGGAGTTTGACTCAAGAGACCCAGTACTTC. Amino acid sequence: CASSLISGSLTQETQYF. The gene calls are TRBV7-9 and TRBJ2-5; 9 bases map to TRBD2. Trimming took 3 bases from V and 2 from J; bases not matched to a gene: 10. Germline-derived CDR1 and CDR2 are SEHNR and FQNEAQ (reference sequence). The CDR3 spans 17 residues.

Here the CDR3 DNA reads TGCGCCAGCAGCGGATCCAGGGTTGACGGGGAGCTGTTTTTT. Protein: CASSGSRVDGELFF. J is TRBJ2-2 and V is TRBV10-2; D may be TRBD1 (5 bases). This CDR3 contains 14 residues. In germline, CDR1 is WSHSY, CDR2 SAAADI. V dropped 6 bases and J dropped 7 bases, with 15 bases sitting between them.

CDR3 coding DNA: TGTGCCACCGAAGGGGACAACGACTACAATGAGCAGTTCTTC. Translating it yields CATEGDNDYNEQFF. This chain uses TRBV10-3 with TRBJ2-1; D perhaps matches TRBD1 (6 bases). V was shortened by 10 bases and J by 3 bases, with 16 bases between the two germline ends. The germline gives CDR1 ENHRY, CDR2 SYGVKD. This CDR3 comprises 14 residues.

The sample holds many counts of this clone. This chain uses TRBV2 with TRBJ2-2, with D unclear. The CDR3 totals 15 residues. The germline gives CDR1 SNHLY, CDR2 FYNNEI. Trimming left V 2 bases short and J 1 base short, with 8 bases between. The CDR3 is CASSEKARNTGELFF. The CDR3, as DNA: TGTGCCAGCAGTGAAAAAGCGCGGAACACCGGGGAGCTGTTTTTT.

The chain links TRBV4-1 to TRBJ2-5; tentative D call: TRBD1 (5 bases). Germline loops: CDR1 MGHRA, CDR2 YSYEKL. Trimming pared 1 base from V and 5 bases from J, leaving 8 bases between. CDR3 length: 13 residues. CDR3: CASSQVDSETQYF. CDR3 bases: TGCGCCAGCAGCCAAGTTGACAGCGAGACCCAGTACTTC.

This clone turned up a few times. The chain carries TRBV6-8 and TRBJ2-1; 8 bases are shared with TRBD2. The V gene's germline CDR1 is MNHGY and CDR2 SAAAGT. After removal of 2 bases from V and 8 bases from J, the junction contained 23 bases not matched to a gene. The CDR3 totals 20 residues. CDR3 coding DNA: TGTGCCAGCAGTTACACAACACCACAACCTCCGGGACTAGGGGACGATGAGCAGTTCTTC. The encoded protein is CASSYTTPQPPGLGDDEQFF.

The chain joins TRBV19 to TRBJ2-5; D perhaps matches TRBD2 (5 bases). This CDR3 has 13 residues. CDR1 is LNHDA and CDR2 is SQIVND in the germline V gene (reference sequence). With 6 bases removed from V and 5 bases from J, the gap between germline ends came to 13 bases. DNA of the CDR3: TGTGCCAGTAGAGCGGACGCCCAGGAGACCCAGTACTTC. This translates into CASRADAQETQYF. Full variable domain (missing parts from reference TRBV19 and TRBJ2-5): DGGITQSPKYLFRKEGQNVTLSCEQNLNHDAMYWYRQDPGQGLRLIYYSQIVNDFQKGDIAEGYSVSREKKESFPLTVTSAQKNPTAFYLCASRADAQETQYFGPGTRLLVL.

The chain uses TRBV20-1 and TRBJ1-2; perhaps TRBD1 as D (6 bases). Per germline, CDR1 DFQATT and CDR2 SNEGSKA (reference sequence). Trimming took 7 bases from V and 5 from J, leaving 11 bases between them. The CDR3 runs to 11 residues. The CDR3 loop is CSVGDTYGYTF. The CDR3 DNA follows: TGCAGTGTAGGGGACACTTATGGCTACACCTTC.

This clone turned up a few times. The CDR3 region is CASSLEGAQGVQYF. CDR3 nucleotides: TGTGCCAGCAGCTTAGAGGGCGCCCAGGGGGTGCAGTATTTT. This chain connects TRBV7-9 to TRBJ2-3; 7 positions agree with TRBD1. V lost 1 base, J lost 11 bases, and 9 bases stayed unmatched. The germline CDR1 and CDR2 sequences are SEHNR and FQNEAQ (reference sequence). The CDR3 runs 14 residues.

The CDR3 region has the DNA TGTGCCAGCAGCTTGGCCGATCGAGCGGCAGTCTATGGCTACACCTTC. Translation gives CASSLADRAAVYGYTF. The rearrangement uses TRBV5-4 and TRBJ1-2, with no clear D. This CDR3 spans 16 amino acids. CDR1 is SGHNT and CDR2 is YYREEE in the germline V gene (reference sequence). V was pared by 0 bases and J by 4 bases, with 16 bases between.

The chain recombines TRBV28 with TRBJ2-3; 7 positions agree with TRBD1. V was pared by 6 bases and J by 3 bases, with 24 bases of the junction left unmatched. CDR1 and CDR2 (germline): MDHEN, SYDVKM. CDR3 size: 20 residues. CDR3 bases: TGTGCCAGCAGCGAACTAATGAAACTAGGACAGGTCGAGGGTACAGATACGCAGTATTTT. Its protein product is CASSELMKLGQVEGTDTQYF.

The genes are TRBV9 and TRBJ2-7; TRBD1 is a possible D gene (6 bases). Trimming cost V 4 bases and J 0 bases, with 8 bases left between them. This CDR3 is built from 13 residues. CDR1 is SGDLS, CDR2 YYNGEE, per germline. CDR3 sequence (DNA): TGTGCCAGCAGCCGGGACAACTCCTACGAGCAGTACTTC. Protein sequence: CASSRDNSYEQYF.

This clone came up once. At one boundary the junction diverges from the germline segment, which might be a read error. CDR3 loop: CSVKDTNSNQPQHF. The DNA for the CDR3 is TGCAGCGTTAAAGACACAAATAGCAATCAGCCCCAGCATTTT. V and J are TRBV29-1 and TRBJ1-5; D gene ambiguous. This CDR3 is 14 amino acids long. Germline CDR1 SQVTM, CDR2 ANQGSEA.

J is TRBJ2-6 and V is TRBV19; a possible D gene is TRBD1 (5 bases). CDR3 size: 14 residues. Germline CDR1 and CDR2: LNHDA and SQIVND (reference sequence). The ends were cut back, 7 bases at V and 4 bases at J, with 11 bases in the middle. The DNA for the CDR3 is TGTGCCAGTACTATCAGGGTCGGGGCCAACGTCCTGACTTTC. Protein product: CASTIRVGANVLTF.

V is TRBV19 and J is TRBJ2-7; 11 bases map to TRBD1. The CDR3 spans 15 residues. J lost 3 bases, V lost 4 bases, and 5 bases had no gene match. Germline V CDR1 and CDR2: LNHDA, SQIVND (reference sequence). As DNA, the CDR3 is TGTGCCAGTAGTAAAGGGGACAGGGGGATCTACGAGCAGTACTTC. This codes for CASSKGDRGIYEQYF.

The V gene is TRBV5-4, the J gene TRBJ2-2, with 8 bases fitting TRBD1. The CDR3 sequence is 15 residues long. V shed 0 bases and J 9 bases; nucleotides not matched to a gene: 7. CDR1 is SGHNT and CDR2 is YYREEE in the germline V gene (reference sequence). CDR3 DNA sequence: TGTGCCAGCAGCTTGGGGGGTCAGGGGGCCCGGGAGCTGTTTTTT. Its protein product is CASSLGGQGARELFF. The full variable domain, in which reference TRBV5-4 and TRBJ2-2 provide the parts outside the CDR3, is ETGVTQSPTHLIKTRGQQVTLRCSSQSGHNTVSWYQQALGQGPQFIFQYYREEENGRGNFPPRFSGLQFPNYSSELNVNALELDDSALYLCASSLGGQGARELFFGEGSRLTVL.

The rearrangement uses TRBV2 and TRBJ2-7; no reliable D call. This CDR3 region has 13 residues. Trimming took off 1 base at V and 5 bases at J, with 9 bases between the two ends. Germline V gene data show CDR1 as SNHLY and CDR2 as FYNNEI. CDR3 region: CASSEELADEQYF. The CDR3 nucleotides read TGTGCCAGCAGTGAAGAATTGGCCGACGAGCAGTACTTC. The whole variable domain, filled in from reference TRBV2 and TRBJ2-7, reads EPEVTQTPSHQVTQMGQEVILRCVPISNHLYFYWYRQILGQKVEFLVSFYNNEISEKSEIFDDQFSVERPDGSNFTLKIRSTKLEDSAMYFCASSEELADEQYFGPGTRLTVT.

The V gene is TRBV2, the J gene TRBJ2-5, with a possible D match to TRBD2 (6 bases). V was clipped by 2 bases and J by 5 bases, with 15 bases between them. The germline V gene encodes CDR1 SNHLY and CDR2 FYNNEI. The CDR3 consists of 15 residues. The chain's CDR3 is CASSENRETSETQYF. In DNA, the CDR3 is TGTGCCAGCAGTGAAAATCGGGAGACTTCTGAGACCCAGTACTTC.

This chain joins TRBV6-5 and TRBJ2-7; 9 bases align to TRBD2. Looked up from germline, CDR1 is MNHEY and CDR2 is SVGAGI. The CDR3 covers 12 residues. After removal of 9 bases from V and 4 bases from J, the junction contained 4 bases not matched to a gene. The CDR3 DNA reads as TGTGCCAGTCAGCGGGAGGTTTACGAGCAGTACTTC. Translated, it gives CASQREVYEQYF.

This chain links TRBV3-1 (or the pseudogene TRBV3-2) with TRBJ2-7; D is possibly TRBD1 (7 bases). Germline V gene sequence: CDR1 LGHDT, CDR2 YNNKEL (reference sequence). The CDR3 is 14 residues long. Between the trimmed V and J ends, which lost 5 bases and 4 bases, there was a span of 15 bases. The CDR3 region is CASSFAGQLYEQYF. The CDR3 DNA reads as TGTGCCAGCAGCTTCGCGGGACAGCTGTACGAGCAGTACTTC.